This is a list of T cell receptor beta chains from one sample in a study of early T cells in non-severe SARS-CoV-2 infection. TCRdb re-called the 5' RACE reads with MiXCR, one entry per CDR3 protein. Here the sample spans tens of thousands of distinct CDR3 sequences, 6.2% being singletons. The sequenced sample consisted of whole blood. These receptors came from an adult who was a healthcare worker with PCR-confirmed SARS-CoV-2 infection or an uninfected control (not recorded which). Both conserved end residues are part of each CDR3. The D gene is left open where the match is weak. Clone size is shown for a subset of rows, as once, few, many or a class of expanded clone.

size: .; V: TRBV6-4; J: TRBJ2-2; length: 16; D: .; CDR3: CASSPQATSNTGELFF; DNA: TGTGCCAGCAGCCCTCAAGCGACATCTAACACCGGGGAGCTGTTTTTT
size: many; V: TRBV2; J: TRBJ2-3; length: 14; D: .; CDR3: CASSPDGTGYTQYF; DNA: TGTGCCAGCAGTCCCGACGGAACCGGGTATACGCAGTATTTT
size: few; V: TRBV6-5; J: TRBJ2-3; length: 14; D: TRBD1; CDR3: CASKQGAQTDTQYF; DNA: TGTGCCAGCAAGCAGGGGGCGCAGACAGATACGCAGTATTTT
size: few; V: TRBV2; J: TRBJ2-3; length: 11; D: .; CDR3: CASRKGDTQYF; DNA: TGTGCCAGCAGGAAGGGGGATACGCAGTATTTT
size: few; V: TRBV7-6; J: TRBJ2-7; length: 14; D: .; CDR3: CASSLSTQGDEQYF; DNA: TGTGCCAGCAGCTTATCGACGCAAGGGGACGAGCAGTACTTC
size: many; V: TRBV29-1; J: TRBJ2-1; length: 17; D: TRBD2; CDR3: CSVKGLADQSSYNEQFF; DNA: TGCAGCGTCAAGGGACTAGCGGATCAGAGCTCCTACAATGAGCAGTTCTTC
size: .; V: TRBV11-1; J: TRBJ2-3; length: 12; D: .; CDR3: CASSAITDTQYF; DNA: TGTGCCAGCAGCGCGATCACAGATACGCAGTATTTT
size: many; V: TRBV4-1; J: TRBJ1-4; length: 16; D: .; CDR3: CASSQDAATTNEKLFF; DNA: TGCGCCAGCAGCCAAGATGCAGCCACAACTAATGAAAAACTGTTTTTT
size: many; V: TRBV7-7; J: TRBJ1-4; length: 13; D: .; CDR3: CASSLDLGEKLFF; DNA: TGTGCTAGCAGCTTAGATCTGGGTGAAAAACTGTTTTTT
size: many; V: TRBV4-3; J: TRBJ2-5; length: 16; D: .; CDR3: CASSQEGYPTQETQYF; DNA: TGCGCCAGCAGCCAAGAGGGTTACCCCACTCAAGAGACCCAGTACTTC
size: many; V: TRBV7-3; J: TRBJ2-5; length: 17; D: .; CDR3: CASSLTPIRVGDETQYF; DNA: TGTGCCAGCAGCTTAACGCCTATCAGGGTAGGCGACGAGACCCAGTACTTC
size: many; V: TRBV18; J: TRBJ2-1; length: 18; D: TRBD2; CDR3: CASSPGSSGGASYNEQFF; DNA: TGTGCCAGCTCACCAGGGTCTAGCGGGGGGGCTTCCTACAATGAGCAGTTCTTC
size: many; V: TRBV20-1; J: TRBJ2-3; length: 11; D: .; CDR3: CSARGTDTQYF; DNA: TGCAGTGCTAGGGGCACAGATACGCAGTATTTT
size: many; V: TRBV4-3; J: TRBJ1-5; length: 13; D: .; CDR3: CASNQDRTQPQHF; DNA: TGCGCCAGCAACCAAGATAGAACTCAGCCCCAGCATTTT
size: many; V: TRBV6-5; J: TRBJ2-3; length: 14; D: TRBD1; CDR3: CASSYYSDRGTQYF; DNA: TGTGCCAGCAGTTACTACTCGGACAGGGGGACGCAGTATTTT
size: many; V: TRBV19; J: TRBJ2-3; length: 15; D: TRBD2; CDR3: CASRNPGGLADTQYF; DNA: TGTGCCAGTAGAAACCCGGGGGGACTAGCGGATACGCAGTATTTT
size: many; V: TRBV5-1; J: TRBJ2-1; length: 14; D: .; CDR3: CASSLDRAYNEQFF; DNA: TGCGCCAGCAGCTTGGATAGGGCCTACAATGAGCAGTTCTTC